Presented here are 14 T cell receptor beta chains from one specimen sequenced in a study of T cells in Graves' hyperthyroidism and ophthalmopathy. Researchers took RNA transcripts and amplified the TCR beta CDR3 regions from them. In the first-round RT-PCR of the TCR CDR3, the HTBI primer set was used. TCRdb re-derived calls from the multiplex PCR reads in MiXCR, one entry per CDR3 protein. Of approximately 600,000 distinct CDR3 sequences in the sample, around 16% were seen once. Specimen: blood. These receptors were obtained from a woman in her thirties with Graves' hyperthyroidism.

This clonotype has a handful of counts. This clone may be a read error of a much larger clone one base away. The missing conserved phenylalanine or tryptophan at the end of this CDR3 makes a read error likely. The rearrangement links TRBV6-2 or TRBV6-3 to TRBJ2-7, with a tentative D call TRBD2 (5 bases). The CDR3 is made up of 16 amino acids. With 0 bases removed from V and 3 bases from J, the gap between germline ends came to 15 bases. Germline loops: CDR1 MNHEY, CDR2 SVGEGT. CDR3 DNA: TGTGCCAGCAGTTACTCGACCCGGGGTTCTGGCTACGAGCAGTACCTC. Protein product: CASSYSTRGSGYEQYL.

This clonotype was observed many times. V and J are TRBV18 and TRBJ2-7; no definite D call. Germline CDR1 reads KGHSH; CDR2 reads LQKENI. The ends were cut back, 0 bases at V and 3 bases at J, with 15 bases in the middle. CDR3 length equals 16 residues. The chain's CDR3 is CASSPPPWDGDYEQYF. DNA for the CDR3: TGTGCCAGCTCACCACCTCCCTGGGATGGGGACTACGAGCAGTACTTC.

As regards this clonotype: A read error is possible here, since a much larger clone lies one base away. The chain couples TRBV19 to TRBJ2-7; 7 nucleotides match TRBD2. The CDR3 spans 15 residues. Germline V lookup: CDR1 LNHDA, CDR2 SQIVND (reference sequence). The CDR3 loop reads CASRIAASGSYEQYF. CDR3 bases: TGTGCCAGTCGTATCGCGGCTAGCGGAAGCTACGAGCAGTACTTC.

This sequence joins TRBV7-9 and TRBJ1-1; D ambiguous. Germline lookup yields CDR1 SEHNR and CDR2 FQNEAQ (reference sequence). The germline V and J ends were trimmed by 1 base and 3 bases, with 9 bases remaining between them. This CDR3 contains 14 residues. The CDR3 DNA reads as TGTGCCAGCAGCTTAGACTACATGGACACTGAAGCTTTCTTT. This encodes CASSLDYMDTEAFF.

This clonotype was observed many times. The chain recombines TRBV12-3 or TRBV12-4 with TRBJ2-5; D is uncertain. The length of the CDR3 is 12 residues. Between the trimmed V and J ends, which lost 3 bases and 13 bases, there was a span of 15 bases. The CDR3 sequence is CASSFMTVAPYF. CDR3 DNA: TGTGCCAGCAGTTTTATGACGGTGGCCCCGTACTTC.

The chain links TRBV5-8 to TRBJ2-3; 13 bases map to TRBD2. This CDR3 spans 18 amino acids. The germline V gene has CDR1 SGHTS and CDR2 YDEGEE. The V segment lost 4 bases and the J segment 5 bases; nucleotides outside the gene matches: 13. The DNA of the CDR3 is TGTGCCAGCAGCCCGACCGTACTAGCGGGAGGGCAGGGAGATACGCAGTATTTT. This encodes CASSPTVLAGGQGDTQYF.

The sample holds many counts of this clonotype. The rearrangement links TRBV11-2 to TRBJ2-3, with 12 nucleotides matching TRBD2. Trimming took 5 bases from V and 3 from J; bases not matched to a gene: 6. Germline loops: CDR1 SGHAT, CDR2 FQNNGV. The CDR3 loop spans 16 amino acids. The CDR3 DNA sequence: TGTGCCAGCAGCAAACTAGCGGGAGGTTGGACAGATACGCAGTATTTT. As protein: CASSKLAGGWTDTQYF.

The CDR3: CASSFSRQHYGYTF. CDR3 DNA: TGTGCCAGCAGCTTTAGTAGACAGCACTATGGCTACACCTTC. The chain has TRBV7-9 and TRBJ1-2; tentative D call: TRBD1 (5 bases). Germline-derived CDR1 and CDR2 are SEHNR and FQNEAQ (reference sequence). V was clipped by 3 bases and J by 3 bases, with 11 bases between them. The CDR3 is 14 amino acids.

This clonotype showed up many times. The rearrangement links TRBV15 to TRBJ2-7; D ambiguous. Germline lookup yields CDR1 LNHNV and CDR2 YYDKDF (reference sequence). The CDR3 runs 15 residues. Trimming removed 0 bases from V and 2 bases from J, with 11 bases in between. The CDR3 is CATSREIGMAYEQYF. CDR3 coding DNA: TGTGCCACCAGCAGAGAAATAGGAATGGCCTACGAGCAGTACTTC.

The V call is TRBV9, the J call TRBJ1-2, with D possibly matching TRBD1 (6 bases). The CDR3 runs to 15 residues. Per the germline V gene, CDR1 is SGDLS and CDR2 is YYNGEE. Trimming removed 1 base at V and 0 bases at J, with 10 bases between. This chain's CDR3 is CASSVFPGANYGYTF. The CDR3 DNA reads TGTGCCAGCAGCGTATTTCCAGGGGCTAACTATGGCTACACCTTC.

This clonotype was seen many times. V and J are TRBV5-5 and TRBJ1-1; no definite D call. Between the trimmed V and J ends, which lost 0 bases and 5 bases, there was a span of 8 bases. Germline assignment: CDR1 SGHKS and CDR2 YYEKEE (reference sequence). The CDR3 spans 13 residues. The CDR3 nucleotides read TGTGCCAGCAGCTTGGCCTCGGGGACTGAAGCTTTCTTT. Residues: CASSLASGTEAFF.

This clonotype was seen just once. The chain carries TRBV24-1 and TRBJ2-4; possible D gene TRBD1, 6 bases. This CDR3 is 15 amino acids long. Germline values: CDR1 KGHDR, CDR2 SFDVKD. V lost 6 bases, J lost 6 bases, and 17 bases lay in between. The CDR3 loop reads CATSPLGARGNIQYF. The CDR3 DNA sequence: TGTGCCACCAGTCCGTTGGGGGCGCGAGGAAACATTCAGTACTTC.

The V call is TRBV6-2 or TRBV6-3, the J call TRBJ2-3; no firm D call. The CDR3 has 18 amino acids. Germline CDR1 and CDR2: MNHEY and SVGEGT. Trimming removed 2 bases from V and 2 bases from J, with 20 bases in between. CDR3 sequence reads: CASSYRLFEERPTDTQYF. The CDR3 region has the DNA TGTGCCAGCAGTTACAGGTTGTTCGAAGAACGTCCCACAGATACGCAGTATTTT.

This clonotype came up a few times. This chain connects TRBV7-9 to TRBJ1-4; possibly TRBD1 for D (5 bases). The germline V and J ends were trimmed by 5 bases and 8 bases, with 12 bases remaining between them. Germline assignment: CDR1 SEHNR and CDR2 FQNEAQ (reference sequence). This CDR3 comprises 13 residues. The CDR3 protein is CASSTRDEEKLFF. CDR3 nucleotides: TGTGCCAGCAGCACCCGGGACGAGGAAAAACTGTTTTTT.